A selection of T cell receptor beta chains follows, all from one sample in a study of vaccination and CD4 T cells after COVID-19. No antigens are known for them. MiXCR, applied by TCRdb to the PCR reads, yields one record per CDR3 protein. The table shows 8,500 to 13,000 distinct CDR3 sequences, with around 41% occurring only once. Sequenced here: CD4+ T cells from blood, cultured in vitro, sampled after SARS-CoV-2 vaccination. All receptors come from a human donor who had recovered from COVID-19. Each CDR3 is given with its conserved first and last residue.

J gene: TRBJ2-1
V gene: TRBV7-2
CDR3 protein: CASSFRDRGYDEQFF

J gene: TRBJ1-6
V gene: TRBV20-1
CDR3 protein: CGGQGGMPPLHF

J gene: TRBJ1-1
V gene: TRBV10-2
CDR3 protein: CASSEWRRTPNTEAFF

J gene: TRBJ2-5
V gene: TRBV19
CDR3 protein: CASSWTGARETQYF

J gene: TRBJ1-2
V gene: TRBV20-1
CDR3 protein: CSAHMSGGGGVYGYTF

J gene: TRBJ1-1
V gene: TRBV18
CDR3 protein: CASSPEGSGTEAFF

J gene: TRBJ1-2
V gene: TRBV28
CDR3 protein: CASSSSPGYYGYTF

J gene: TRBJ1-1
V gene: TRBV20-1
CDR3 protein: CSATQLEAFF

J gene: TRBJ2-1
V gene: TRBV7-8
CDR3 protein: CASRDLRGLPNEQFF

J gene: TRBJ1-5
V gene: TRBV5-6
CDR3 protein: CASSIQGLNQPQHF

J gene: TRBJ2-7
V gene: TRBV7-2
CDR3 protein: CASSAVTTYEQYF

J gene: TRBJ1-2
V gene: TRBV10-3
CDR3 protein: CAISGVQGVGYTF

J gene: TRBJ1-4
V gene: TRBV7-2
CDR3 protein: CASSSPPSGKLFF

J gene: TRBJ2-3
V gene: TRBV20-1
CDR3 protein: CSARIQGRVTDTQYF

J gene: TRBJ2-1
V gene: TRBV20-1
CDR3 protein: CSAGRNEQFF

J gene: TRBJ1-1
V gene: TRBV19
CDR3 protein: CASGTGGNTEAFF

J gene: TRBJ1-6
V gene: TRBV7-8
CDR3 protein: CASSLRDRGGNSPLHF

J gene: TRBJ1-4
V gene: TRBV7-2
CDR3 protein: CASSLMGRIANEKLFF

J gene: TRBJ1-1
V gene: TRBV7-3
CDR3 protein: CASSSQPTGAGTEAFF

J gene: TRBJ1-1
V gene: TRBV15
CDR3 protein: CATSSRTFWGKNTEAFF

J gene: TRBJ2-7
V gene: TRBV7-6
CDR3 protein: CASSPGLAGLRYEQYF

J gene: TRBJ2-7
V gene: TRBV6-1
CDR3 protein: CASREGTSGRSAEQYF

J gene: TRBJ2-2
V gene: TRBV10-1
CDR3 protein: CASSADLTGELFF

J gene: TRBJ2-3
V gene: TRBV7-9
CDR3 protein: CASSLARGNPTDTQYF

J gene: TRBJ1-1
V gene: TRBV4-2
CDR3 protein: CASSQAQGTVTEALF

J gene: TRBJ2-5
V gene: TRBV12-3/TRBV12-4
CDR3 protein: CASRGKGASQETQYF

J gene: TRBJ2-3
V gene: TRBV9
CDR3 protein: CASSVESGGRVGDTQYF

J gene: TRBJ2-3
V gene: TRBV18
CDR3 protein: CASSPYTDTQYF

J gene: TRBJ1-1
V gene: TRBV7-2
CDR3 protein: CASSLVLFEAFF

J gene: TRBJ2-7
V gene: TRBV12-3/TRBV12-4
CDR3 protein: CASSLAGVSSYEQYF

J gene: TRBJ1-2
V gene: TRBV27
CDR3 protein: CASSLYSERPNYGYTF

J gene: TRBJ2-7
V gene: TRBV7-8
CDR3 protein: CASSRFSVKAGGLYEQYF

J gene: TRBJ1-1
V gene: TRBV6-5
CDR3 protein: CASSLIPRPMNTEAFF

J gene: TRBJ1-1
V gene: TRBV19
CDR3 protein: CASSIGVFYNTEAFF

J gene: TRBJ1-2
V gene: TRBV27
CDR3 protein: CASSDPPRTGSQYGYTF

J gene: TRBJ2-2
V gene: TRBV6-1
CDR3 protein: CASSPSGRVGELFF

J gene: TRBJ1-5
V gene: TRBV12-3/TRBV12-4
CDR3 protein: CAITYRESSRGGNQPQHF

J gene: TRBJ1-1
V gene: TRBV6-1
CDR3 protein: CASRPASNTEAFF

J gene: TRBJ2-7
V gene: TRBV2
CDR3 protein: CASSRDRGLYEQYF

J gene: TRBJ2-2
V gene: TRBV6-5
CDR3 protein: CASSWEQGSGELFF

J gene: TRBJ2-7
V gene: TRBV20-1
CDR3 protein: CSALSYGQSYEQYF